This T cell receptor (beta chain) appears in the sequencing data of a study of blood T cells in healthy people across ages. The CDR3 is made up of 15 amino acids. J gave up 10 bases and V 1 base, and 7 bases lay outside the gene matches. Germline values: CDR1 KGHDR, CDR2 SFDVKD. Alongside a J-beta primer mix, a sample-barcoded 5' primer served in a second PCR lasting roughly 6 to 11 cycles. Using its own MiXCR run on the 5' RACE reads, TCRdb lists one record per CDR3 protein. Of approximately 730,000 distinct CDR3 sequences in the sample, 53% were seen once. The clonotype was recovered from an older man in good health. The chain employs TRBV24-1 and TRBJ2-1; 9 bases fit TRBD1. Material: blood. The DNA of the CDR3 is TGTGCCACCAGTGATTTAGGGACAGGGTCTAGGGAGCAGTTCTTC. Its translation: CATSDLGTGSREQFF.